Described below is a single TCR beta chain sequence and its context. The data were obtained in a study of identical twins. Template switching created a universal primer site, and the cDNA included unique molecular identifiers. MiXCR, applied by TCRdb to the 5' RACE reads, yields one record per CDR3 protein. This table holds about 500,000 distinct CDR3 sequences, around an eighth found once. With 0 bases removed from V and 8 bases from J, the gap between germline ends came to 17 bases. The germline gives CDR1 SGDLS, CDR2 YYNGEE. The CDR3 contains 15 residues. The sample was also reused in another study, on yellow fever vaccine responses in identical twins.

Material for sequencing was CD4+ T cells sorted from blood. The rearrangement links TRBV9 to TRBJ1-2; D unresolved. This sequence originates from a woman aged 18-30 years in good health. The CDR3 nucleotides read TGTGCCAGCAGCGTAGATGGGGTCAGACCGGTCGGCTACACCTTC. As protein: CASSVDGVRPVGYTF.